This T cell receptor beta chain was sequenced for a study of T cell responses to AZD1222 COVID-19 vaccine. Study-wide points: Across spike, vaccine-associated CD4 TCRs were found, dominant at 160-218 and 743-854.

In regard to this clone: Its antigen is still unknown.

Profiled with immunoSEQ multiplex PCR; TCRdb holds only in-frame clones, not every one. The sample includes approximately 150,000 clones, approximately 90% of them seen just once. The CDR3 sequence is 15 residues long. Germline V gene sequence: CDR1 LGHNA, CDR2 YSLEER. The V end lost 1 base, the J end lost 3 bases, and 13 bases lay between the germline ends. Sequencing used peripheral blood, obtained 28 days after the second dose of the MenACWY control vaccine. The chain employs TRBV4-3 and TRBJ2-7; D may be TRBD1 (6 bases). The sequence was collected from an adult who received the MenACWY meningococcal vaccine as a control. CDR3 sequence: CASSQALAGVYEQYF. CDR3 bases: TGCGCCAGCAGCCAAGCCTTAGCAGGGGTCTACGAGCAGTACTTC.